The entry below describes one T cell receptor beta chain. This entry is derived from a study of response to subunit inactivated influenza vaccine. TCRdb analysed the RT-PCR reads with MiXCR anew, one entry per CDR3 protein. The table has about 300,000 distinct CDR3 sequences, around a fifth seen once; the top ten hold about 10%. The specimen was PBMCs from blood, collected about 20 months after vaccination. This TCR was sampled from a man between 50 and 69 years old who received an inactivated influenza vaccine.

This CDR3 is CASSSLGRSGGVNSPLHF. The DNA for the CDR3 is TGTGCCAGCAGCTCCCTGGGACGAAGTGGGGGAGTCAATTCACCCCTCCACTTT. This rearrangement joins TRBV7-8 to TRBJ1-6; weak D call: TRBD1 (5 bases). This CDR3 comprises 18 residues. CDR1 and CDR2 from the germline V gene are SGHVS and FQNEAQ. The V end was cut by 4 bases, the J end by 7 bases, with 23 bases between.